This T cell receptor (beta chain) was captured by sequencing in a study of CD8 T cells in ankylosing spondylitis. It was by quantitative 5'-RACE with molecular barcodes that TCR beta libraries were made. TCRdb called the 5' RACE reads again in MiXCR, with one record for every CDR3 protein. The data hold a few hundred thousand distinct CDR3 sequences, with around 20% observed a single time. On this clonotype: The antigen remains undetermined.

Points from the study as a whole: The authors reported significant enrichment of disease-linked clones in matched ankylosing spondylitis synovial fluid. Within peripheral blood, clones linked to disease were CD8+ and relatively rare.

From germline, CDR1 is SGHDT and CDR2 YYEEEE. The CDR3 covers 16 residues. V lost 4 bases, J lost 7 bases, and 10 bases stayed unmatched. The chain couples TRBV5-6 to TRBJ2-1; TRBD2 matches 11 bases. The sequence came from a female donor with ankylosing spondylitis or in good health (not recorded which). Sample: blood, either unsorted or a sorted T cell fraction (not recorded which). Here the CDR3 DNA reads TGTGCCAGCAGCGGACAACTAGCGGGAGTTAGGAATGAGCAGTTCTTC. The encoded protein is CASSGQLAGVRNEQFF. The full variable domain, completed using reference TRBV5-6 and TRBJ2-1, is DAGVTQSPTHLIKTRGQQVTLRCSPKSGHDTVSWYQQALGQGPQFIFQYYEEEERQRGNFPDRFSGHQFPNYSSELNVNALLLGDSALYLCASSGQLAGVRNEQFFGPGTRLTVL.